This entry describes one T cell receptor (beta chain). This sample is part of a study of control samples from healthy donors and cancer patients. Per germline, CDR1 SGHTA and CDR2 FQGNSA. The CDR3 sequence is 14 residues long. Trimming removed 3 bases from V and 2 bases from J, with 11 bases in between. Some clones are missing from TCRdb's copy, which holds only in-frame ones; the method was immunoSEQ multiplex PCR. The sample records around 130,000 clones, 89% being singletons. The source of this sequence is a man aged 50-60 years in good health. V is TRBV7-2 and J is TRBJ2-7; D is tentatively TRBD1 or TRBD2 (5 bases each). Sequenced input: blood. CDR3 loop: CASSFGEGPYEQYF. CDR3 nucleotide sequence: TGTGCCAGCAGCTTCGGCGAGGGGCCCTACGAGCAGTACTTC.